Listed below are T cell receptor beta chains from one sample, sequenced in a study of T cell responses to AZD1222 COVID-19 vaccine. Assay used: immunoSEQ multiplex PCR; TCRdb lists only in-frame clones, some missing. Of 150,000 or so clones listed, 85% to 95% are singletons. Sequences were derived from peripheral blood, sampled on day 0 of AZD1222 vaccination. These receptors were obtained from an adult in good health. Both conserved end residues are part of each CDR3. A D gene is named only where the DNA matches it firmly. Expanded clones are given a class, and other clones once, few, many or no size at all.

-,14,TRBJ2-2,-,TRBV28,TGTGCCAGCAGTTTCGCAGGGGCTCACGGGGAGCTGTTTTTT,CASSFAGAHGELFF
-,14,TRBJ2-7,-,TRBV5-6,TGTGCCAGCAGAGGCAGGGGCAGCTCCTACGAGCAGTACTTC,CASRGRGSSYEQYF
-,16,TRBJ2-7,TRBD1,TRBV7-8,TGTGCCAGCAGCTTGGGCAGGACAGGGGGCTTCGGAGAGCAGTACTTC,CASSLGRTGGFGEQYF
-,17,TRBJ2-2,TRBD1,TRBV5-4,TGTGCCAGCAGCCTTCCGAGGGGCCAGGGGGTCACCGGGGAGCTGTTTTTT,CASSLPRGQGVTGELFF
-,14,TRBJ1-5,TRBD1,TRBV10-3,TGTGCCATCAGAAACGGACAGGGTGGTCAGCCCCAGCATTTT,CAIRNGQGGQPQHF
-,15,TRBJ2-5,TRBD2,TRBV10-2,TGCGCCAGCAGTGACGGCGGGGGTAATCGGGAGACCCAGTACTTC,CASSDGGGNRETQYF
-,15,TRBJ2-5,-,TRBV7-2,TGTGCCAGCAGCCTGCAGGGTCCGGGGCAAGAGACCCAGTACTTC,CASSLQGPGQETQYF
-,15,TRBJ2-7,-,TRBV18,TGTGCCAGCTCACTACAATCTGCACCAAACTACGAGCAGTACTTC,CASSLQSAPNYEQYF
-,16,TRBJ1-1,TRBD1,TRBV29-1,TGCAGCGTCCGTGGAGGACAGGGGATTCGAAGCACTGAAGCTTTCTTT,CSVRGGQGIRSTEAFF
once,11,TRBJ2-2,-,TRBV6-5,TGTGCCAACTTCGAGGCCGGGGAGCTGTTTTTT,CANFEAGELFF
-,14,TRBJ2-7,-,TRBV5-1,TGCGCCAGCAGCTGGACAGGGACTACCTACGAGCAGTACTTC,CASSWTGTTYEQYF
-,17,TRBJ1-6,-,TRBV3-1/TRBV3-2,TGTGCCAGCAGCCAAGTTACGGGCGTTCAGGGAATTTCACCCCTCCACTTT,CASSQVTGVQGISPLHF
-,12,TRBJ1-2,-,TRBV4-2,TGTGCCAGCAGCCAGCCCTTGGATGGCTACACCTTC,CASSQPLDGYTF
-,15,TRBJ1-2,-,TRBV5-8,TGTGCCAGCAGGGCCCGAGACAGGACCACGTATGGCTACACCTTC,CASRARDRTTYGYTF
-,15,TRBJ1-3,-,TRBV28,TGTGCCAGCAGTTTAGACCGGAGCTCTGGAAACACCATATATTTT,CASSLDRSSGNTIYF
-,16,TRBJ2-1,-,TRBV7-3,TGTGCCAGCAGTCCCCTGGCCGGGGCCTCCTACAATGAGCAGTTCTTC,CASSPLAGASYNEQFF
-,13,TRBJ2-5,-,TRBV19,TGTGCCAGTAGTATAGGTTTCCGGGAGACCCAGTACTTC,CASSIGFRETQYF
-,14,TRBJ1-4,-,TRBV5-1,TGCGCCAGCAGCTTCATCGGGAGTAATGAAAAACTGTTTTTT,CASSFIGSNEKLFF
-,18,TRBJ2-2,-,TRBV7-9,TGTGCCAGCAGCTTACCTCCATCCGGGACCTTAAACACCGGGGAGCTGTTTTTT,CASSLPPSGTLNTGELFF
-,15,TRBJ2-6,-,TRBV27,TGTGCCAGCAGTCCAGTCACCTCTGGGGCCAACGTCCTGACTTTC,CASSPVTSGANVLTF
-,16,TRBJ1-6,-,TRBV13,TGTGCCAGCAGCTTAATGTGGAACGGGGGGAATTCACCCCTCCACTTT,CASSLMWNGGNSPLHF
-,16,TRBJ1-6,TRBD1,TRBV6-5,TGTGCCAGCAGTTACACAGGGGTATCCTATAATTCACCCCTCCACTTT,CASSYTGVSYNSPLHF
-,13,TRBJ1-1,TRBD1,TRBV30,TGTGCCTGGAGTACAGGGGGAATCACTGAAGCTTTCTTT,CAWSTGGITEAFF
-,13,TRBJ1-6,-,TRBV2,TGTGCCAGCAGTGACCGAGGGGATTCACCCCTCCACTTT,CASSDRGDSPLHF